This T cell receptor beta chain was recorded in a study of monozygotic twins with inflammatory bowel disease. General study points: IBD patients had lower TCRbeta diversity (inverse Simpson) than healthy co-twins.

This CDR3 contains 15 residues. Per the germline V gene, CDR1 is SGHRS and CDR2 is YFSETQ. With respect to this clonotype: Its antigen is still unknown.

The team made cDNA by running eight separate reactions for each sample. UMIs bearing a 6-nucleotide sample barcode were added through template switching. TCRdb reanalyzed the 5' RACE reads and collapses them to one entry per CDR3 protein, without DNA. This sample contains approximately 420,000 distinct CDR3 sequences. J is TRBJ2-2 and V is TRBV5-1. Material: blood. This clonotype was sampled from a human donor with ulcerative colitis or Crohn's disease, or a healthy co-twin of an affected twin (not recorded which). CDR3 amino acids: CASSKQTQGTGELFF.